This entry is about one TCR beta chain. What it binds is not known. Amplification used 60 Vbeta primers and 13 Jbeta primers. TCRdb's copy holds only in-frame clones and misses some; the assay was immunoSEQ multiplex PCR. The sample lists about 140,000 clones; approximately 80% were seen once. CDR3 length equals 16 residues. J lost 0 bases, V lost 2 bases, and 5 bases had no gene match. Germline lookup yields CDR1 SGHDN and CDR2 FVKESK. The entry originates in a study of cytomegalovirus exposure and HLA in healthy donors. Study-level findings and limits: As a later analysis revealed, the rate of TCR association differed by HLA locus, with DRB1 most and HLA-C fewest. Another analysis was done later, and it associated around 16,000 TCR beta sequences with HLA alleles at 0.05 false discovery rate. The authors listed 164 TCR beta chains as cytomegalovirus-associated.

The receptor comes from a man aged 50 to 60 in good health and CMV-seronegative. The chain carries TRBV14 and TRBJ1-1; 8 nucleotides agree with TRBD1. Sequenced sample: PBMCs. The CDR3 reads CASSQLTGDLNTEAFF. DNA of the CDR3: TGTGCCAGCAGCCAATTGACAGGGGACCTGAACACTGAAGCTTTCTTT.